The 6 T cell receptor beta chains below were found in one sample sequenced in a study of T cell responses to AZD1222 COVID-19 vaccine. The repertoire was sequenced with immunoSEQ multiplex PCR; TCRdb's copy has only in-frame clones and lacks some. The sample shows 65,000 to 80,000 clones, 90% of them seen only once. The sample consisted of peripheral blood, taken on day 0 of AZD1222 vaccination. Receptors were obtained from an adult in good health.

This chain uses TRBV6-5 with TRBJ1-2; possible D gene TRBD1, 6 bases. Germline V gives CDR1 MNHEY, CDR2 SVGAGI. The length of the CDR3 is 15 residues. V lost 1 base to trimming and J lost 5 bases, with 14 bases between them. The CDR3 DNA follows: TGTGCCAGCAGTTACTGGGAGGGGGGCGGGTATGGCTACACCTTC. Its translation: CASSYWEGGGYGYTF.

The CDR3 DNA is TGTGCCAGTAGTAGAAACAGGGGTCCGAACGAGCAGTACTTC. This gives the protein CASSRNRGPNEQYF. The chain links TRBV19 to TRBJ2-7, with 7 nucleotides matching TRBD1. V shed 4 bases, J shed 5 bases, and the junction held 8 bases outside the gene matches. The germline CDR1 and CDR2 sequences are LNHDA and SQIVND (reference sequence). CDR3 length equals 14 residues.

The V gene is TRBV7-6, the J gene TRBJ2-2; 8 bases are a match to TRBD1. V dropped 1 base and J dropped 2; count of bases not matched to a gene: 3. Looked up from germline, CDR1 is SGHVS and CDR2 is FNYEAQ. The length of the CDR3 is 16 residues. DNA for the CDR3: TGTGCCAGCAGCTTAGTGTCAGGGGGCAACACCGGGGAGCTGTTTTTT. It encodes CASSLVSGGNTGELFF. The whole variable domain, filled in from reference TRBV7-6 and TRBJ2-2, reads GAGVSQSPRYKVTKRGQDVALRCDPISGHVSLYWYRQALGQGPEFLTYFNYEAQQDKSGLPNDRFSAERPEGSISTLTIQRTEQRDSAMYRCASSLVSGGNTGELFFGEGSRLTVL.

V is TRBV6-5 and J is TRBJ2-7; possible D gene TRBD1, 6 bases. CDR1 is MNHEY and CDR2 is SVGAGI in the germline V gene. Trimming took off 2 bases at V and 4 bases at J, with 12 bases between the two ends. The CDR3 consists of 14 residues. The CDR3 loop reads CASSYQQGVYEQYF. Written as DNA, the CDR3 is TGTGCCAGCAGTTACCAACAGGGTGTTTACGAGCAGTACTTC.

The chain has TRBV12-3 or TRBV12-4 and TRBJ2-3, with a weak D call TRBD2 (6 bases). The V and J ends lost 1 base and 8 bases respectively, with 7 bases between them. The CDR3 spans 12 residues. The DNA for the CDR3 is TGTGCCAGCAGTTTAGGGGGGGTTACGCAGTATTTT. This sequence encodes CASSLGGVTQYF.

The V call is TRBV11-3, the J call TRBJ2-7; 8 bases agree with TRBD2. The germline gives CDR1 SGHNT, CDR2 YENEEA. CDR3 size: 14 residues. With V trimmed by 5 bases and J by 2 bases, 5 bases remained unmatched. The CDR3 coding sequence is TGTGCCAGCAGCCCAACTAGCGGAACCTACGAGCAGTACTTC. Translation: CASSPTSGTYEQYF.